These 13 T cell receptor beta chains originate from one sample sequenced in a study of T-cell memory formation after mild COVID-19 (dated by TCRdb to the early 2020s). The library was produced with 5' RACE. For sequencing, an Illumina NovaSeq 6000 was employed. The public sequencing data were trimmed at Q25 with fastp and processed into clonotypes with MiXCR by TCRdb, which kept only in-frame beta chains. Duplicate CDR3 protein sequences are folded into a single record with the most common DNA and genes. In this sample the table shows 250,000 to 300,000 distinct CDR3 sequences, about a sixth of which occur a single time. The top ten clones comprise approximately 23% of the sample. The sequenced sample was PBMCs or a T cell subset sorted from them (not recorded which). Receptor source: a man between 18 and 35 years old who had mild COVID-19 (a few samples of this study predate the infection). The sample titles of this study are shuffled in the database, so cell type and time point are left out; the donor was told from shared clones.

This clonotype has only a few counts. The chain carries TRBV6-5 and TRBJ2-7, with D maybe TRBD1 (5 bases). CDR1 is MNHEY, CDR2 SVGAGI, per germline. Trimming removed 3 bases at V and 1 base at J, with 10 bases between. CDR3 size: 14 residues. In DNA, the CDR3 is TGTGCCAGCAGTTATAACGGACAATCCTACGAGCAGTACGTC. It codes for CASSYNGQSYEQYV.

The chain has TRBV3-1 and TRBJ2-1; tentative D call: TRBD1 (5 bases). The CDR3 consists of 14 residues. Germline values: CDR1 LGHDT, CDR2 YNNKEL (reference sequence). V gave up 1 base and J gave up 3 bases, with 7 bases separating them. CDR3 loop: CASSQGGHYNEQFF. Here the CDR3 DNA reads TGTGCCAGCAGCCAAGGCGGACACTACAATGAGCAGTTCTTC.

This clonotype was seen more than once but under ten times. The CDR3 DNA reads as TGTGCCAGCAGCCACCGACAGGGAATTTACAATGAGCAGTTCTTC. Its protein is CASSHRQGIYNEQFF. The V and J genes are TRBV4-2 and TRBJ2-1, with 7 nucleotides matching TRBD1. V trimming: 3 bases; J trimming: 4 bases; junction bases outside the gene matches: 6. Germline CDR1 and CDR2: LGHNA and YNFKEQ. The CDR3 loop spans 15 amino acids.

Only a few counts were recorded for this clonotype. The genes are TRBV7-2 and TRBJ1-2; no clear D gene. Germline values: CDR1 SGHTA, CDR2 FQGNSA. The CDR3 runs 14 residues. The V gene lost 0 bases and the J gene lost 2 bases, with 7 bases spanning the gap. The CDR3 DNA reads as TGTGCCAGCAGCTTAGCTGCCGGCAACTATGGCTACACCTTC. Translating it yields CASSLAAGNYGYTF.

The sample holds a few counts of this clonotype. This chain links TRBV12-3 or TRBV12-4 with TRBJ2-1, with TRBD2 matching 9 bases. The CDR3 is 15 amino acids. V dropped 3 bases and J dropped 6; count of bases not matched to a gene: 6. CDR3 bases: TGTGCCAGCAGTTTCTCTAGCGGGGTACTCAATGAGCAGTTCTTC. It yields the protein CASSFSSGVLNEQFF.

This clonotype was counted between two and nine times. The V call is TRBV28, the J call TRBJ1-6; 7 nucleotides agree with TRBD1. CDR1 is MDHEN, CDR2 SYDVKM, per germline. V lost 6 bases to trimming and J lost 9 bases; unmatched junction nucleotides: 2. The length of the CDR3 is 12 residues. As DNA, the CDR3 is TGTGCCAGCAGGGGACAGTCTTCACCCCTCCACTTT. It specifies CASRGQSSPLHF.

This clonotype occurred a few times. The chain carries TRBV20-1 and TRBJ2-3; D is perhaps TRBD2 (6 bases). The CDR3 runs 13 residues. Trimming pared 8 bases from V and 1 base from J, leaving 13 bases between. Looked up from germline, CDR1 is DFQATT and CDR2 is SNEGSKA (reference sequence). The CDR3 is CSPRGMGTDTQYF. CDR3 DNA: TGCAGTCCACGGGGGATGGGCACAGATACGCAGTATTTT.

CDR3 loop: CASRRGQGGMNTEAFF. The CDR3 coding sequence is TGTGCCAGCAGACGAGGACAGGGAGGCATGAACACTGAAGCTTTCTTT. J is TRBJ1-1 and V is TRBV12-3 or TRBV12-4, with 8 nucleotides matching TRBD1. The CDR3 is made up of 16 amino acids. J gave up 0 bases and V 6 bases, and 9 bases lay outside the gene matches.

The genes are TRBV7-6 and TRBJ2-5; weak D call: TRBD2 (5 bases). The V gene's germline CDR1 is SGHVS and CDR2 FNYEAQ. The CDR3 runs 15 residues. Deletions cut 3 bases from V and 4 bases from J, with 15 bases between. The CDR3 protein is CASSFGGGPRETQYF. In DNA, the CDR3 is TGTGCCAGCAGCTTCGGTGGCGGGCCGAGAGAGACCCAGTACTTC.

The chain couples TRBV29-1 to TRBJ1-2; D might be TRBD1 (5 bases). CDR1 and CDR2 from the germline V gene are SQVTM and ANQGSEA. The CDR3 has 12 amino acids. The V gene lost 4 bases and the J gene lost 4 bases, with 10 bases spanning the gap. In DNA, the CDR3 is TGCAGCGTTGTGACTGGGGGCTATGGCTACACCTTC. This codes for CSVVTGGYGYTF.

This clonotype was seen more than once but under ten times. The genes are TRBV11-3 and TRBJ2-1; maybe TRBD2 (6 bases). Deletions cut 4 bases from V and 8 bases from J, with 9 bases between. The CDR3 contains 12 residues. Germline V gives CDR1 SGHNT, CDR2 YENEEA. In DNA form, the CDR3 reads TGTGCCAGCAGCTCAAAGCGGGATGAGCAGTTCTTC. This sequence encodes CASSSKRDEQFF.

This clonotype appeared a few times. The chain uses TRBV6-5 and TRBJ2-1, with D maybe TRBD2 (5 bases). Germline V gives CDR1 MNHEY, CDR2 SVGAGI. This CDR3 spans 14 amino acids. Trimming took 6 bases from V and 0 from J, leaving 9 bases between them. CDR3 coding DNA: TGTGCCAGCAGCAAAACTAGCTCCTACAATGAGCAGTTCTTC. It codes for CASSKTSSYNEQFF.

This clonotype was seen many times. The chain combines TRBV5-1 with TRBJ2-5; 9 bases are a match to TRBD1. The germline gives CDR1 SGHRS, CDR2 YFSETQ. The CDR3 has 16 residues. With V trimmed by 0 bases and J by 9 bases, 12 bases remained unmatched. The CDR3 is CASSLAGTGYRGAQYF. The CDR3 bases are TGCGCCAGCAGCTTGGCCGGGACAGGGTACCGAGGAGCCCAGTACTTC.